The rows below give T cell receptor beta chains drawn from one sample of a study of fetal regulatory T cell absence and autoimmunity. Clones were read by immunoSEQ multiplex PCR, and TCRdb kept only the in-frame ones, dropping some. The sample includes tens of thousands of clones, about 80% of them seen just once. Sequenced material: cord blood. The origin of the receptors is a newborn boy with IPEX syndrome. The CDR3 runs from the conserved cysteine through the conserved F or W. A D gene is named only where the DNA matches it firmly. Not all rows give a size; the values are once, few, many and, for expanded clones, a class.

NA	TRBJ2-7	TRBV4-2	NA	TGTGCCAGCAGCCAAGGTGCGGGTACCTACGAGCAGTACTTC	CASSQGAGTYEQYF
NA	TRBJ2-1	TRBV7-9	TRBD1	TGTGCCAGCAGCCAGACCGGGACAGGCCTTTTAGATGAGCAGTTCTTC	CASSQTGTGLLDEQFF
NA	TRBJ1-1	TRBV18	TRBD1	TGTGCCAGCTCACCACTCCCTATACCAGGGGGGAACACTGAAGCTTTCTTT	CASSPLPIPGGNTEAFF
NA	TRBJ2-1	TRBV19	TRBD2	TGTGCCAGTACCCCAGCGGGGGCCTTTTACAATGAGCAGTTCTTC	CASTPAGAFYNEQFF
NA	TRBJ1-2	TRBV4-1	NA	TGCGCCAGCAGCCAAGTCCCGACGGCTAACTATGGCTACACCTTC	CASSQVPTANYGYTF
NA	TRBJ2-7	TRBV4-3	NA	TGCGCCAGCAGCCAAGGGCTAGTCCCGATAACCCCCTACGAGCAGTACTTC	CASSQGLVPITPYEQYF
NA	TRBJ1-2	TRBV4-3	NA	TGCGCCAGCAGCCAAGATGGGGGGCGCGGCTACACCTTC	CASSQDGGRGYTF
NA	TRBJ2-1	TRBV12-1	NA	TGTGCCAGCAGCCTCGAGGGCGAGCAGTTCTTC	CASSLEGEQFF
NA	TRBJ2-5	TRBV2	TRBD2	TGTGCCAGCAACCTCGCGGGGGGCCAGAAAAACCAAGAGACCCAGTACTTC	CASNLAGGQKNQETQYF
NA	TRBJ1-4	TRBV30	NA	TGTGCCTGGAACAGGGTAGTCGATGAAAAACTGTTTTTT	CAWNRVVDEKLFF
NA	TRBJ2-2	TRBV6-1	NA	TGTGCCAGCAGGACTGCGAACACCGGGGAGCTGTTTTTT	CASRTANTGELFF
NA	TRBJ2-2	TRBV7-2	NA	TGTGCCAGCGGGGGCGTCCCCGGGGAGCTGTTTTTT	CASGGVPGELFF
NA	TRBJ1-2	TRBV7-9	NA	TGTGCCAGCAGCTTAGAGTCCACAGGAGGCTACACCTTC	CASSLESTGGYTF
NA	TRBJ1-1	TRBV27	NA	TGTGCCGGGGGGGTGGGGAACACTGAAGCTTTCTTT	CAGGVGNTEAFF
NA	TRBJ1-6	TRBV4-1	NA	TGCGCCAGCAGCCTGGCAGGGAGTGTCAATTCACCCCTCCACTTT	CASSLAGSVNSPLHF
few	TRBJ1-2	TRBV5-4	TRBD1	TGTGCCAGCAGCTTGAGCGGACAGGGGTATGGCTACACCTTC	CASSLSGQGYGYTF
NA	TRBJ1-4	TRBV5-6	TRBD1	TGTGCCAGCAGCTTGTGGGGGACAGGGAGTCAGGAAAAACTGTTTTTT	CASSLWGTGSQEKLFF
NA	TRBJ2-1	TRBV2	TRBD2	TGTGCCAGCGGGACTAGGGGGGGCAATGAGCAGTTCTTC	CASGTRGGNEQFF